This TCR beta chain was identified during a study of PD-1 blockade in classical Hodgkin lymphoma. Study background: Each patient was given nivolumab 3 mg/kg through a vein every 2 weeks.

Remarks on this clone: Its antigen is undetermined.

Patients all relapsed after autologous stem cell transplantation, and there was variation in brentuximab vedotin exposure. General study results and limits: Newly diagnosed and completely responding patients shared comparable baseline diversity. Patients who began taking nivolumab under 1 year after ASCT were left out.

The repertoire was sequenced with immunoSEQ multiplex PCR; TCRdb's copy has only in-frame clones and lacks some. This repertoire shows about 98,000 clones, approximately 92% found once; its top ten account for approximately 2.8%. The sequence came from a human donor with classical Hodgkin lymphoma. The specimen was peripheral blood mononuclear cells (PBMCs), collected at baseline.

CDR3 coding DNA: TGTGCCAGCACCGAGGGGGGCCTGAACACTGAAGCTTTCTTT. Protein sequence: CASTEGGLNTEAFF. The chain uses TRBV25-1 and TRBJ1-1, with D possibly matching TRBD1 (6 bases). The CDR3 totals 14 residues. Trimming cost V 7 bases and J 0 bases, with 12 bases left between them. Germline V lookup: CDR1 MGHDK, CDR2 SYGVNS.